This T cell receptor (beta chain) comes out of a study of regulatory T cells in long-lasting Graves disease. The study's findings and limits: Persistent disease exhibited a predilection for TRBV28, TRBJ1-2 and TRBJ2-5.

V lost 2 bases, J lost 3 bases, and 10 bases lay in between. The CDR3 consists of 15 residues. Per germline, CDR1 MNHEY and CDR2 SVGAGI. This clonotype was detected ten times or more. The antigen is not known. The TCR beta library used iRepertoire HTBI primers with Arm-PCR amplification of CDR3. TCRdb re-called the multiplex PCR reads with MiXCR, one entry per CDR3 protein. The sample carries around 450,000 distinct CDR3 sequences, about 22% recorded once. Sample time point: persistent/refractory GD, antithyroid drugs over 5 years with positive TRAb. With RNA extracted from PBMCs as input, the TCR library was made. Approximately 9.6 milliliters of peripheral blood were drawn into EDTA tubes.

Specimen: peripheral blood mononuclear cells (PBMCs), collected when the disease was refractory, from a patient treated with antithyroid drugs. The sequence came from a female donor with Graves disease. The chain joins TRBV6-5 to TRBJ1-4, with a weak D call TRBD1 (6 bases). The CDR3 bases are TGTGCCAGCAGTTACAGGAGGGGGGCTAATGAAAAACTGTTTTTT. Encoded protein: CASSYRRGANEKLFF.